The rows below give T cell receptor beta chains drawn from one sample of a study of T cells in Graves' hyperthyroidism and ophthalmopathy. TCRdb recomputed calls from the multiplex PCR reads with MiXCR, one row per CDR3 protein. This sample yields about 770,000 distinct CDR3 sequences, of which around a sixth are seen a single time; 15% to 20% belongs to the top ten. Sample: blood. The receptors originated from a woman aged 50 to 65 with Graves' hyperthyroidism that later progressed to Graves' ophthalmopathy. The CDR3 runs from the conserved cysteine through the conserved F or W. The order of the fields is J gene, D gene, V gene, clone size, CDR3 protein, CDR3 DNA. D genes are given only for firm matches. Rows may omit the clone size; those that give it use once, few, many or a size class.

>TRBJ2-3|TRBD2|TRBV4-1|NA
CASSLLAGTDTQYF
TGCGCCAGCAGCCTACTAGCGGGGACAGATACGCAGTATTTT
>TRBJ1-5|NA|TRBV7-9|many
CASSLTSNQPQHF
TGTGCCAGCAGCTTAACTTCCAATCAGCCCCAGCATTTT
>TRBJ1-5|NA|TRBV20-1|few
CSARDPTARPQHF
TGCAGTGCTAGAGATCCTACCGCAAGGCCCCAGCATTTT
>TRBJ2-4|NA|TRBV5-1|NA
CASSLEGGRVNIQYF
TGCGCCAGCAGCTTGGAAGGGGGAAGGGTGAACATTCAGTACTTC
>TRBJ2-3|NA|TRBV7-9|NA
CASSLVVAGLDTQYF
TGTGCCAGCAGCTTAGTGGTAGCAGGACTAGATACGCAGTATTTT
>TRBJ1-1|TRBD1|TRBV2|NA
CASRGQGVGTEAFF
TGTGCCAGCAGGGGACAGGGGGTGGGCACTGAAGCTTTCTTT
>TRBJ1-5|TRBD1|TRBV28|NA
CASSPLDRENQPQHF
TGTGCCAGCAGTCCACTTGACAGGGAGAATCAGCCCCAGCATTTT
>TRBJ2-2|NA|TRBV6-2/TRBV6-3|NA
CASSYRRPGGAGELFF
TGTGCCAGCAGTTATCGGAGGCCCGGAGGAGCCGGGGAGCTGTTTTTT
>TRBJ2-7|TRBD1|TRBV12-3/TRBV12-4|many
CASSQVTGGYEQYF
TGTGCCAGCAGCCAAGTGACAGGGGGCTACGAGCAGTACTTC
>TRBJ2-1|TRBD1|TRBV7-3|NA
CASSLLRDSSEQFF
TGTGCCAGCAGCTTACTTCGGGACAGCAGTGAGCAGTTCTTC
>TRBJ1-6|NA|TRBV20-1|many
CSASMGEEPLHF
TGCAGTGCTAGTATGGGGGAGGAACCCCTCCACTTT
>TRBJ2-7|NA|TRBV24-1|many
CATSLSHTGNHEQYF
TGTGCCACCAGCCTATCACATACAGGGAACCACGAGCAGTACTTC
>TRBJ1-6|NA|TRBV11-2|NA
CASSHGGVGSPLHF
TGTGCCAGCAGCCATGGCGGGGTCGGGTCACCCCTCCACTTT
>TRBJ2-2|NA|TRBV20-1|few
CSAVTPRGTGELFF
TGCAGTGCCGTAACCCCGCGGGGAACCGGGGAGCTGTTTTTT
>TRBJ1-5|NA|TRBV12-3/TRBV12-4|NA
CASSPVQGYQGPQHF
TGTGCCAGCAGCCCAGTCCAGGGTTACCAAGGGCCCCAGCATTTT
>TRBJ2-3|NA|TRBV2|NA
CASRENIPGPRARDTQYF
TGTGCCAGCAGAGAAAACATTCCGGGACCGCGGGCTCGAGATACGCAGTATTTT
>TRBJ2-3|NA|TRBV15|many
CATSRDPRGTDTQYF
TGTGCCACCAGCAGAGATCCCCGGGGGACAGATACGCAGTATTTT
>TRBJ2-1|TRBD1|TRBV5-8|NA
CASSSGGWTGYHNEQFF
TGTGCCAGCAGCTCTGGGGGTTGGACAGGATACCACAATGAGCAGTTCTTC
>TRBJ2-6|NA|TRBV7-2|NA
CASSQDVSSGANVLTF
TGTGCCAGCAGTCAGGACGTTAGCTCTGGGGCCAACGTCCTGACTTTC
>TRBJ2-5|NA|TRBV20-1|NA
CSARDKEGQWVLETQYF
TGCAGTGCTAGAGATAAGGAAGGACAGTGGGTTTTGGAGACCCAGTACTTC